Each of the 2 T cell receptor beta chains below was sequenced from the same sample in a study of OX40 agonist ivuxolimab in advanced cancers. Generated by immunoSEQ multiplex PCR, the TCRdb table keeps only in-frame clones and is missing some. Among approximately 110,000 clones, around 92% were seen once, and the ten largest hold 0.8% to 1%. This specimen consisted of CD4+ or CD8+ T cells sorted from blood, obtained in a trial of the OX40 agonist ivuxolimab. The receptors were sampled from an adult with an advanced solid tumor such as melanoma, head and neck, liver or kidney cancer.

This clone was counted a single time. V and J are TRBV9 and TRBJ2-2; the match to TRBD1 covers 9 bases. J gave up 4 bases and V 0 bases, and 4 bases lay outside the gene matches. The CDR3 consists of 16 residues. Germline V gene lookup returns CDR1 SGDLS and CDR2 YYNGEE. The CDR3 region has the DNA TGTGCCAGCAGCGTAGTGACAGGGGGGTCCACCGGGGAGCTGTTTTTT. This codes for CASSVVTGGSTGELFF.

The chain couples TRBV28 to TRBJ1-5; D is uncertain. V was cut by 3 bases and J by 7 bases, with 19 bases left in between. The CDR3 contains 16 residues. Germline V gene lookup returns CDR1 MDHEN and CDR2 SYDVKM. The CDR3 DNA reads TGTGCCAGCAGTTTGGAAGTGGGCCCTAACCGGCAGCCCCAGCATTTT. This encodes CASSLEVGPNRQPQHF.